Described below is a single TCR beta chain sequence and its context. This sample stems from a study of cytomegalovirus exposure and HLA in healthy donors. Produced via immunoSEQ multiplex PCR; TCRdb's table is partial and in-frame only. The sample carries over 150,000 clones, about 90% recorded once. Germline V gene lookup returns CDR1 MGHDK and CDR2 SYGVNS. Trimming left V 5 bases short and J 9 bases short, with 11 bases between. This CDR3 has 12 amino acids. The study drew the donors from its approximately 120-subject validation cohort, separate from the roughly 710-subject first cohort. Sequencing input: PBMCs. The receptor was isolated from a woman under 30 in good health and CMV-seropositive. The V call is TRBV25-1, the J call TRBJ2-1, with D uncertain. CDR3: CASSIYYGEQFF. The CDR3 DNA reads TGTGCCAGCAGTATCTACTACGGTGAGCAGTTCTTC.